This TCR beta chain was observed in a study of response to subunit inactivated influenza vaccine. Findings and limits, study-wide: Authors suggested each seasonal influenza vaccination recruits few new T cells.

Between the trimmed V and J ends, which lost 6 bases and 4 bases, there was a span of 18 bases. In germline, CDR1 is SQVTM, CDR2 ANQGSEA. The CDR3 loop spans 15 amino acids. Turning to this clonotype: The antigen remains undetermined.

TCRdb processed the RT-PCR reads anew with MiXCR; each CDR3 protein has one entry. The table includes roughly 790,000 distinct CDR3 sequences, 21% detected once. The specimen comprised PBMCs from blood, sampled around 5 days after vaccination. The chain couples TRBV29-1 to TRBJ2-2; TRBD2 is a possible D gene (7 bases). The source of this sequence is a man in his fifties or sixties who received an inactivated influenza vaccine. CDR3: CSVLGGPKGTGELFF. The CDR3 DNA follows: TGCAGCGTCCTCGGGGGGCCTAAGGGCACCGGGGAGCTGTTTTTT.